A single TCR beta chain is shown here with its context. The antigen is undetermined. These data belong to a study of T cell clones after liver transplantation. In the study overall: TCRbeta sequencing after a pre-transplant mixed lymphocyte reaction identified graft-donor-reactive clones, later tracked in post-transplant blood. Third-party-reactive TCRbeta sequences from pre-transplant mixed lymphocyte reactions served as antigen-independent comparators. Study-level results: These preliminary findings come from unstandardized post-transplant sampling times. Compared with third party-reactive sequences, donor-reactive ones declined more, independent of withdrawal success.

The CDR3 is 14 amino acids. Germline assignment: CDR1 SGHRS and CDR2 YFSETQ. After removal of 4 bases from V and 7 bases from J, the junction contained 3 bases not matched to a gene. The assay was immunoSEQ multiplex PCR, and TCRdb's table has in-frame clones only and misses some. The data contain roughly 53,000 clones, around 70% of them seen just once; the ten biggest clones take up nearly 10%. J is TRBJ2-7 and V is TRBV5-1, with 15 bases fitting TRBD2. This sample comprised CD4+ T cells from blood, obtained at the 22-month timepoint. This clonotype was obtained from a human patient who received a liver transplant. Some T cells may have originated in the graft donor. The CDR3 spells CASSEGLAGGEQYF. The CDR3 nucleotides read TGCGCCAGCAGCGAGGGACTAGCGGGGGGAGAGCAGTACTTC. The full variable domain, completed using reference TRBV5-1 and TRBJ2-7, is KAGVTQTPRYLIKTRGQQVTLSCSPISGHRSVSWYQQTPGQGLQFLFEYFSETQRNKGNFPGRFSGRQFSNSRSEMNVSTLELGDSALYLCASSEGLAGGEQYFGPGTRLTVT.